These T cell receptor beta chains were read from a single sample in a study of T cells in Graves' hyperthyroidism and ophthalmopathy. TCRdb used MiXCR to reprocess the multiplex PCR reads, holding one entry per CDR3 protein. Of about 640,000 distinct CDR3 sequences listed, less than 25% are singletons. The sample consisted of blood. Every receptor here comes from a young man with Graves' ophthalmopathy. Both conserved end residues are part of each CDR3. Fields, in order: V gene, J gene, clone size, CDR3 length, D gene, CDR3 DNA, CDR3 protein. D genes are given only for firm matches. Only part of the rows carry a size: once, few, many, or a class if the clone is expanded.

v_call: TRBV28; j_call: TRBJ2-7; clone_size: many; cdr3_length: 12; d_call: .; cdr3_nt: TGTGCCAGCAGTTTGACAGTCTACGAGCAGTACTTC; cdr3_aa: CASSLTVYEQYF
v_call: TRBV11-2; j_call: TRBJ2-2; clone_size: few; cdr3_length: 15; d_call: .; cdr3_nt: TGTGCCAGCAGCTACGCGGGACGAAACACCGGGGAGCTGTTTTTT; cdr3_aa: CASSYAGRNTGELFF
v_call: TRBV28; j_call: TRBJ1-5; clone_size: .; cdr3_length: 13; d_call: .; cdr3_nt: TGTGCCAGCTTCGGACCCGGATTTCAGCCCCAGCATTTT; cdr3_aa: CASFGPGFQPQHF
v_call: TRBV20-1; j_call: TRBJ1-1; clone_size: few; cdr3_length: 13; d_call: .; cdr3_nt: TGCAGTGCTACCGGGAGGTACGGCACTGAAGCTTTCTTT; cdr3_aa: CSATGRYGTEAFF
v_call: TRBV28; j_call: TRBJ2-7; clone_size: many; cdr3_length: 13; d_call: TRBD2; cdr3_nt: TGTGCCAGCTTTAGCGGGAACTCCTACGAGCAGTACTTC; cdr3_aa: CASFSGNSYEQYF
v_call: TRBV11-2; j_call: TRBJ2-3; clone_size: many; cdr3_length: 14; d_call: .; cdr3_nt: TGTGCCAGCAGCTCGCGACTAGAAACAGATACGCAGTATTTT; cdr3_aa: CASSSRLETDTQYF
v_call: TRBV29-1; j_call: TRBJ1-1; clone_size: few; cdr3_length: 11; d_call: .; cdr3_nt: TGCAGCGTTGACGTGAACACTGAAGCTTTCTTT; cdr3_aa: CSVDVNTEAFF
v_call: TRBV28; j_call: TRBJ1-2; clone_size: many; cdr3_length: 14; d_call: TRBD1; cdr3_nt: TGTGCCAGCAGTTTACTTCAGGGGGCGAAGGGCTACACCTTC; cdr3_aa: CASSLLQGAKGYTF
v_call: TRBV4-2; j_call: TRBJ2-4; clone_size: few; cdr3_length: 18; d_call: TRBD1; cdr3_nt: TGTGCCAGCAGCCAAGACCCCGGACAGGGTATGGCCAAAAACATTCAGTACTTC; cdr3_aa: CASSQDPGQGMAKNIQYF
v_call: TRBV10-3; j_call: TRBJ2-2; clone_size: few; cdr3_length: 16; d_call: TRBD2; cdr3_nt: TGTGCCATCAGTTTTAGCGGGCCCGCGAACACCGGGGAGCTGTTTTTT; cdr3_aa: CAISFSGPANTGELFF
v_call: TRBV6-2/TRBV6-3; j_call: TRBJ2-7; clone_size: .; cdr3_length: 14; d_call: .; cdr3_nt: TGTGCCACCCAATCCGGGCGCGGCCTCTACGAGCAGTACTTC; cdr3_aa: CATQSGRGLYEQYF
v_call: TRBV7-9; j_call: TRBJ1-2; clone_size: few; cdr3_length: 15; d_call: TRBD1; cdr3_nt: TGTGCCAGCAGCTTAGGGACAGGGTCGAGCTATGGCTACACCTTC; cdr3_aa: CASSLGTGSSYGYTF
v_call: TRBV28; j_call: TRBJ1-6; clone_size: .; cdr3_length: 15; d_call: TRBD1; cdr3_nt: TGTGCCAGCAGTCCGCGGACAGGCCCCAATTCAACCCTCCACTTT; cdr3_aa: CASSPRTGPNSTLHF
v_call: TRBV3-1; j_call: TRBJ2-7; clone_size: .; cdr3_length: 16; d_call: .; cdr3_nt: TGTGCCAGCAGCCAAGATTGGCGGGGGCTACCCTACGAGCAGTACTTC; cdr3_aa: CASSQDWRGLPYEQYF
v_call: TRBV4-3; j_call: TRBJ2-1; clone_size: .; cdr3_length: 16; d_call: .; cdr3_nt: TGCGCCAGCAGCCACGATTCCGGTAACGCTTACAATGAGCAGTTCTTC; cdr3_aa: CASSHDSGNAYNEQFF
v_call: TRBV2; j_call: TRBJ2-7; clone_size: many; cdr3_length: 12; d_call: .; cdr3_nt: TGTGCCAGCAGTGACAGGGGCTACGAGCAGTACTTC; cdr3_aa: CASSDRGYEQYF
v_call: TRBV25-1; j_call: TRBJ2-7; clone_size: .; cdr3_length: 14; d_call: .; cdr3_nt: TGTGCCAGCAGCAGGACCTCTACCTCCTACGAGCAGTACTTC; cdr3_aa: CASSRTSTSYEQYF
v_call: TRBV6-1; j_call: TRBJ2-5; clone_size: .; cdr3_length: 17; d_call: TRBD2; cdr3_nt: TGTGCCAGCAATTGGTTAGGGCGGGAGGAAGGTGGGGAGACCCAGTACTTC; cdr3_aa: CASNWLGREEGGETQYF
v_call: TRBV29-1; j_call: TRBJ1-1; clone_size: many; cdr3_length: 14; d_call: .; cdr3_nt: TGCAGCGTGACCGACAGGCTCATGAACACTGAAGCTTTCTTT; cdr3_aa: CSVTDRLMNTEAFF
v_call: TRBV5-1; j_call: TRBJ2-3; clone_size: few; cdr3_length: 14; d_call: TRBD2; cdr3_nt: TGCGCCAGCTTCACTAGCGGGACTGGTGATACGCAGTATTTT; cdr3_aa: CASFTSGTGDTQYF
v_call: TRBV27; j_call: TRBJ2-2; clone_size: .; cdr3_length: 15; d_call: TRBD2; cdr3_nt: TGTGCCAGCACCAAACTAGCGGGAGCAACCGGGGAGCTGTTTTTT; cdr3_aa: CASTKLAGATGELFF
v_call: TRBV5-1; j_call: TRBJ2-7; clone_size: few; cdr3_length: 14; d_call: TRBD2; cdr3_nt: TGCGCCAGCAGCATGCGGGGGAGCTCCTACGAGCAGTACTTC; cdr3_aa: CASSMRGSSYEQYF
v_call: TRBV15; j_call: TRBJ2-2; clone_size: .; cdr3_length: 16; d_call: TRBD1; cdr3_nt: TGTGCCACCAGCCCCCGCCGGGACAGGGACACCGGGGAGCTGTTTTTT; cdr3_aa: CATSPRRDRDTGELFF
v_call: TRBV6-1; j_call: TRBJ2-2; clone_size: .; cdr3_length: 16; d_call: .; cdr3_nt: TGTGCCAGCAGTAGCCCCGGACGGGGGAACACCGGGGAGCTGTTTTTT; cdr3_aa: CASSSPGRGNTGELFF
v_call: TRBV15; j_call: TRBJ2-1; clone_size: many; cdr3_length: 13; d_call: .; cdr3_nt: TGTGCCACCAGCACAGGGATCTACAATGAGCAGTTCTTC; cdr3_aa: CATSTGIYNEQFF
v_call: TRBV27; j_call: TRBJ2-2; clone_size: few; cdr3_length: 19; d_call: TRBD2; cdr3_nt: TGTGCCAGCAGTTCCCGACCCCCAGCGGGAGGGCATAACACCGGGGAGCTGTTTTTT; cdr3_aa: CASSSRPPAGGHNTGELFF
v_call: TRBV12-3/TRBV12-4; j_call: TRBJ2-4; clone_size: many; cdr3_length: 16; d_call: .; cdr3_nt: TGTGCCAGCAGTTTAGCGCCGGGACCGACCCTAAACATTCAGTACTTC; cdr3_aa: CASSLAPGPTLNIQYF
v_call: TRBV27; j_call: TRBJ2-1; clone_size: many; cdr3_length: 14; d_call: TRBD2; cdr3_nt: TGTGCCAGCAGTTTGGCGGTAGCGGGAGATGAGCAGTTCTTC; cdr3_aa: CASSLAVAGDEQFF
v_call: TRBV5-6; j_call: TRBJ2-7; clone_size: few; cdr3_length: 14; d_call: .; cdr3_nt: TGTGCCAGCAACTTGCCATCGCGGTCCTACGAGCAGTACTTC; cdr3_aa: CASNLPSRSYEQYF
v_call: TRBV4-2; j_call: TRBJ2-2; clone_size: few; cdr3_length: 16; d_call: TRBD1; cdr3_nt: TGTGCCAGCAGCCTGCGGGACAGGGGTCGCACCGGGGAGCTGTTTTTT; cdr3_aa: CASSLRDRGRTGELFF
v_call: TRBV28; j_call: TRBJ1-1; clone_size: .; cdr3_length: 14; d_call: TRBD1; cdr3_nt: TGTGCCAGCAGGACAGGGGGCGCGAGTACTGAAGCTTTCTTT; cdr3_aa: CASRTGGASTEAFF
v_call: TRBV28; j_call: TRBJ2-1; clone_size: .; cdr3_length: 17; d_call: TRBD2; cdr3_nt: TGTGCCAGCAGTTCGCCAGGGCGGGAGGGCCGGTACAATGAGCAGTTCTTC; cdr3_aa: CASSSPGREGRYNEQFF
v_call: TRBV3-1; j_call: TRBJ1-2; clone_size: many; cdr3_length: 15; d_call: .; cdr3_nt: TGTGCCAGCAGCCAACATACAGGCCCCGGCTATGGCTACACCTTC; cdr3_aa: CASSQHTGPGYGYTF
v_call: TRBV7-9; j_call: TRBJ1-5; clone_size: .; cdr3_length: 14; d_call: .; cdr3_nt: TGTGCCAGCCAGTCCGGGGCGGGCAATCAGCCCCAGCATTTT; cdr3_aa: CASQSGAGNQPQHF
v_call: TRBV6-2/TRBV6-3; j_call: TRBJ1-1; clone_size: few; cdr3_length: 14; d_call: TRBD1; cdr3_nt: TGTGCCAGCAGCACCAATCCGGACAGGGGTTACGCTTTCTTT; cdr3_aa: CASSTNPDRGYAFF
v_call: TRBV6-2/TRBV6-3; j_call: TRBJ1-1; clone_size: many; cdr3_length: 13; d_call: .; cdr3_nt: TGTGCCAGCAAGAGTCGACAACGGGCTGAAGCTTTCTTT; cdr3_aa: CASKSRQRAEAFF
v_call: TRBV7-8; j_call: TRBJ2-3; clone_size: many; cdr3_length: 17; d_call: .; cdr3_nt: TGTGCCAGCAGCCGCCCGCCCGAGCGACGGTCCACAGATACGCAGTATTTT; cdr3_aa: CASSRPPERRSTDTQYF
v_call: TRBV29-1; j_call: TRBJ2-7; clone_size: .; cdr3_length: 14; d_call: .; cdr3_nt: TGCAGCGTGAGCCCGGGACCGGCTGTCTACGAGCAGTACTTC; cdr3_aa: CSVSPGPAVYEQYF
v_call: TRBV20-1; j_call: TRBJ1-2; clone_size: .; cdr3_length: 13; d_call: .; cdr3_nt: TGCAGTGCTAGGCTACCAGGGGCAGAAAGTTTCACCTTC; cdr3_aa: CSARLPGAESFTF
v_call: TRBV29-1; j_call: TRBJ1-3; clone_size: once; cdr3_length: 14; d_call: .; cdr3_nt: TGCAGCGTTGTAAATGGGGGATCTGGAAACACCATATATTTT; cdr3_aa: CSVVNGGSGNTIYF
v_call: TRBV28; j_call: TRBJ2-1; clone_size: many; cdr3_length: 16; d_call: .; cdr3_nt: TGTGCCAGCAGTCGAGGCGGGATTGAACGATACAATGAGCAGTTCTTC; cdr3_aa: CASSRGGIERYNEQFF
v_call: TRBV19; j_call: TRBJ1-5; clone_size: .; cdr3_length: 14; d_call: .; cdr3_nt: TGTGCCAGTAGTATAACACAGGGCAATCAGCCCCAGCATTTT; cdr3_aa: CASSITQGNQPQHF
v_call: TRBV5-1; j_call: TRBJ1-1; clone_size: .; cdr3_length: 13; d_call: TRBD1; cdr3_nt: TGCGCCAGCAGTACCGGACAGGTCGACCAAGCTTTCTTT; cdr3_aa: CASSTGQVDQAFF
v_call: TRBV7-3; j_call: TRBJ2-3; clone_size: few; cdr3_length: 17; d_call: .; cdr3_nt: TGTGCCAGCAGCCCGGGGGCCCTAATTGGAGGCACAGATACGCAGTATTTT; cdr3_aa: CASSPGALIGGTDTQYF